This T cell receptor (beta chain) was recorded in a study of identical twins. Broader study findings: Low generation probability was overrepresented in out-of-frame alpha sequences shared by twins.

This clonotype showed up just a few times. Its antigen is not known. Using its own MiXCR run on the 5' RACE reads, TCRdb lists one record per CDR3 protein. The sample yields some 210,000 distinct CDR3 sequences, 15% to 20% seen once. V lost 2 bases and J lost 6, with 14 bases in between. Germline V gene data show CDR1 as MGHDK and CDR2 as SYGVNS. CDR3 length equals 14 residues. Every sampled donor was Caucasian and healthy. This sample also belongs to another study, concerning T cells expressing NK-cell markers.

This TCR was sampled from a woman aged 18 to 35 in good health. The sample comprised CD8+ T cells sorted from blood. The V call is TRBV25-1, the J call TRBJ2-7, with D unresolved. The CDR3 DNA reads TGTGCCAGCAGTGAAGGTCTAAGTTCCGGCGAGCAGTACTTC. This gives the protein CASSEGLSSGEQYF.